This TCR beta chain emerged from a study of control samples from healthy donors and cancer patients. Here immunoSEQ multiplex PCR was the method, and the copy in TCRdb shows in-frame clones only, minus some. Among approximately 230,000 clones listed, roughly four fifths were seen once. The germline V gene has CDR1 KGHSH and CDR2 LQKENI. The CDR3 is made up of 14 amino acids. Trimming cost V 1 base and J 6 bases, with 13 bases left between them. Input material: PBMCs. The chain employs TRBV18 and TRBJ2-7; either TRBD1 or TRBD2 may supply D (6 bases each). The receptor comes from a woman aged 60-70 years with lung cancer. As DNA, the CDR3 is TGTGCCAGCTCACCACAGGGGGGTGTGGGCGAGCAGTACTTC. Translation: CASSPQGGVGEQYF.